These 27 T cell receptor beta chains were sequenced from one sample in a study of response to subunit inactivated influenza vaccine. Each CDR3 protein is one row after TCRdb ran MiXCR on the RT-PCR reads. The table lists roughly 540,000 distinct CDR3 sequences, roughly a quarter of them singletons. Another study also made use of these data, one on T cells expressing NK-cell markers. That report adds: The TCR beta cDNA came from 5'RACE template switching with UMIs.

Sequencing was performed on CD4+ T cells sorted from PBMCs, taken 11 to 12 days after vaccination. These receptors all stem from a man aged 45-60 years who received an inactivated influenza vaccine.

With respect to this clonotype: This likely comes from a read error, as the CDR3 has no conserved phenylalanine or tryptophan at its end. This chain uses TRBV9 with TRBJ2-1; 8 bases match TRBD2. Germline CDR1 reads SGDLS; CDR2 reads YYNGEE. This CDR3 comprises 15 residues. Trimming at V came to 0 bases and at J to 9 bases, leaving 8 bases not matched to a gene. CDR3: CASSVEGREGSEQFL. The CDR3 bases are TGTGCCAGCAGCGTAGAGGGACGGGAGGGGAGTGAGCAGTTCCTC.

The chain couples TRBV11-2 to TRBJ2-1; the D gene is possibly TRBD2 (5 bases). V shed 6 bases and J shed 0 bases, with 12 bases lying between them. The CDR3 extends over 15 amino acids. CDR1 is SGHAT, CDR2 FQNNGV, per germline. As DNA, the CDR3 is TGTGCCAGCAGGAAGATAGCGAGCTCCTACAATGAGCAGTTCTTC. Protein: CASRKIASSYNEQFF. Complete variable domain (other parts from reference TRBV11-2 and TRBJ2-1): EAGVAQSPRYKIIEKRQSVAFWCNPISGHATLYWYQQILGQGPKLLIQFQNNGVVDDSQLPKDRFSAERLKGVDSTLKIQPAKLEDSAVYLCASRKIASSYNEQFFGPGTRLTVL.

Only a few counts were recorded for this clonotype. This chain joins TRBV29-1 and TRBJ2-4; D unclear. Trimming shortened V by 5 bases and J by 2 bases, and 13 bases separated the two germline ends. The V gene's germline CDR1 is SQVTM and CDR2 ANQGSEA. The CDR3 spans 14 residues. The CDR3 reads CSVSLGSSKNIQYF. The CDR3 bases are TGCAGCGTTTCCCTGGGCAGTTCCAAAAACATTCAGTACTTC.

This clonotype was seen more than once but under ten times. The gene calls are TRBV24-1 and TRBJ2-1; D call uncertain. The V gene lost 2 bases and the J gene lost 3 bases, with 4 bases spanning the gap. In germline, CDR1 is KGHDR, CDR2 SFDVKD. The length of the CDR3 is 13 residues. The CDR3 DNA is TGTGCCACCAGTGATTCAGTCTACAATGAGCAGTTCTTC. It translates to CATSDSVYNEQFF.

Only a few counts were recorded for this clonotype. The chain employs TRBV5-1 and TRBJ1-1; D is unclear. Germline CDR1 reads SGHRS; CDR2 reads YFSETQ. V was shortened by 1 base and J by 7 bases, with 8 bases between the two germline ends. The CDR3 consists of 12 residues. The CDR3 DNA reads as TGCGCCAGCAGCTTGAATGAGGGTGAAGCTTTCTTT. It codes for CASSLNEGEAFF.

The table lists this clonotype with a few counts. The rearrangement links TRBV29-1 to TRBJ2-5, with TRBD1 identical over 8 bases. This CDR3 is built from 13 residues. CDR1 is SQVTM, CDR2 ANQGSEA, per germline. Germline trimming cut 5 bases from V and 5 bases from J; bases unmatched to any gene: 7. In nucleotides, the CDR3 is TGCAGCGTTTTTTCAGGGGGCGGGGAGACCCAGTACTTC. Encoded protein: CSVFSGGGETQYF.

The chain has TRBV12-3 or TRBV12-4 and TRBJ2-2; no firm D call. Trimming left V 6 bases short and J 1 base short, with 9 bases between. The length of the CDR3 is 14 residues. The CDR3 DNA reads as TGTGCCAGCAGATCTACGGTGAACACCGGGGAGCTGTTTTTT. Translated: CASRSTVNTGELFF.

The chain combines TRBV7-2 with TRBJ2-1, with 15 bases fitting TRBD2. Germline V gene lookup returns CDR1 SGHTA and CDR2 FQGNSA. The CDR3 length is 15 residues. V gave up 5 bases and J gave up 9 bases; unmatched junction bases: 5. CDR3 in amino acids: CASSRTSGRGREQFF. The CDR3 DNA reads TGTGCCAGCAGCCGGACTAGCGGGAGGGGCCGTGAGCAGTTCTTC. Together with reference TRBV7-2 and TRBJ2-1, the CDR3 gives the full variable domain: GAGVSQSPSNKVTEKGKDVELRCDPISGHTALYWYRQSLGQGLEFLIYFQGNSAPDKSGLPSDRFSAERTGGSVSTLTIQRTQQEDSAVYLCASSRTSGRGREQFFGPGTRLTVL.

V usage is TRBV7-2 and J usage is TRBJ2-7; no definite D call. CDR1 and CDR2 from the germline V gene are SGHTA and FQGNSA. With 4 bases removed from V and 0 bases from J, the gap between germline ends came to 7 bases. The CDR3 has 13 amino acids. CDR3 DNA sequence: TGTGCCAGCAGCTCGGATCACTCCTACGAGCAGTACTTC. Translation: CASSSDHSYEQYF. Based on the CDR3 plus reference TRBV7-2 and TRBJ2-7, the full variable domain is GAGVSQSPSNKVTEKGKDVELRCDPISGHTALYWYRQSLGQGLEFLIYFQGNSAPDKSGLPSDRFSAERTGGSVSTLTIQRTQQEDSAVYLCASSSDHSYEQYFGPGTRLTVT.

V and J are TRBV7-2 and TRBJ2-3, with 8 bases fitting TRBD2. CDR1 is SGHTA and CDR2 is FQGNSA in the germline V gene. The CDR3 is made up of 15 amino acids. V shed 5 bases and J 10 bases; nucleotides not matched to a gene: 14. The CDR3 loop is CASSATGTSIEAQYF. Here the CDR3 DNA reads TGTGCCAGCAGCGCTACCGGGACTAGTATTGAAGCGCAGTATTTT.

In this sample, this clonotype turned up a few times. The rearrangement uses TRBV4-1 and TRBJ2-4, with D perhaps TRBD1 (5 bases). The CDR3 sequence is 14 residues long. Germline lookup yields CDR1 MGHRA and CDR2 YSYEKL. Trimming took off 0 bases at V and 5 bases at J, with 8 bases between the two ends. This CDR3 is CASSQEAGQNIQYF. In DNA form, the CDR3 reads TGCGCCAGCAGCCAAGAGGCAGGGCAAAACATTCAGTACTTC.

The rearrangement uses TRBV15 and TRBJ2-7; 8 bases map to TRBD1. Trimming at V came to 3 bases and at J to 5 bases, leaving 9 bases not matched to a gene. Germline values: CDR1 LNHNV, CDR2 YYDKDF (reference sequence). This CDR3 spans 15 amino acids. CDR3 loop: CATSSGTGRGDEQYF. The CDR3 DNA follows: TGTGCCACCAGCAGCGGGACAGGCCGGGGTGACGAGCAGTACTTC.

This clonotype was picked up a small number of times. The chain carries TRBV20-1 and TRBJ2-1, with 10 bases aligning to TRBD2. The CDR3 spans 16 residues. J lost 1 base, V lost 3 bases, and 6 bases had no gene match. CDR1 is DFQATT and CDR2 is SNEGSKA in the germline V gene (reference sequence). CDR3 nucleotides: TGCAGTGCTAGTACCAGCGGGGGGGAGTCCTACAATGAGCAGTTCTTC. This translates into CSASTSGGESYNEQFF.

This clonotype appeared a few times. J is TRBJ1-6 and V is TRBV7-2; 10 nucleotides agree with TRBD1. The CDR3 covers 14 residues. Germline assignment: CDR1 SGHTA and CDR2 FQGNSA. V lost 3 bases, J lost 9 bases, and 2 bases stayed unmatched. The CDR3 protein is CASSFRDRGSPLHF. The CDR3 nucleotides read TGTGCCAGCAGCTTCCGGGACAGGGGTTCACCCCTCCACTTT.

The chain joins TRBV18 to TRBJ1-3; TRBD1 matches at 7 bases. V lost 3 bases, J lost 4 bases, and 6 bases stayed unmatched. The CDR3 consists of 15 residues. The germline V gene encodes CDR1 KGHSH and CDR2 LQKENI. This chain's CDR3 is CASSPGQPDGNTIYF. The CDR3 DNA reads as TGTGCCAGCTCACCGGGACAGCCGGACGGAAACACCATATATTTT. Full variable domain (outside the CDR3, taken from reference TRBV18 and TRBJ1-3): NAGVMQNPRHLVRRRGQEARLRCSPMKGHSHVYWYRQLPEEGLKFMVYLQKENIIDESGMPKERFSAEFPKEGPSILRIQQVVRGDSAAYFCASSPGQPDGNTIYFGEGSWLTVV.

This clonotype was picked up a small number of times. This chain connects TRBV28 to TRBJ2-3; a weak D match, TRBD2 (6 bases). This CDR3 comprises 17 residues. The V end was cut by 1 base, the J end by 2 bases, with 16 bases between. From germline, CDR1 is MDHEN and CDR2 SYDVKM. The CDR3 coding sequence is TGTGCCAGCAGTTTATTAGTGGGGGGAGAACTCACAGATACGCAGTATTTT. Translating gives CASSLLVGGELTDTQYF.

There are many counts of this clonotype. This chain joins TRBV20-1 and TRBJ2-7; D unresolved. This CDR3 is built from 17 residues. CDR1 and CDR2 (germline): DFQATT, SNEGSKA (reference sequence). The V end was cut by 3 bases, the J end by 5 bases, with 26 bases between. The CDR3 region is CSASRLGWTAKEDEQYF. The CDR3 bases are TGCAGTGCTAGTAGGCTAGGTTGGACGGCCAAAGAGGACGAGCAGTACTTC.

This clonotype was found many times. One junction end disagrees with the germline gene, perhaps due to a read error. The rearrangement uses TRBV6-1 and TRBJ2-3; 10 nucleotides agree with TRBD2. CDR3 size: 17 residues. The V gene's germline CDR1 is MNHNS and CDR2 SASEGT. CDR3 in amino acids: CASSKAGGLSSTDTQYF. CDR3 DNA sequence: TGTGCCAGCAGTAAAGCGGGAGGGTTATCTAGCACAGATACGCAGTATTTT.

In its sample, this clonotype was seen a few times. V is TRBV28 and J is TRBJ2-7, with D perhaps matching TRBD2 (6 bases). Trimming shortened V by 6 bases and J by 0 bases, and 15 bases separated the two germline ends. Germline lookup yields CDR1 MDHEN and CDR2 SYDVKM. The CDR3 consists of 15 residues. This CDR3 reads CASSAGGRSSYEQYF. CDR3 sequence (DNA): TGTGCCAGCAGCGCCGGAGGGCGGAGCTCCTACGAGCAGTACTTC.

This clonotype appeared a few times. This chain uses TRBV5-1 with TRBJ1-1; perhaps TRBD1 as D (6 bases). V shed 1 base and J shed 4 bases, with 14 bases lying between them. Germline CDR1 reads SGHRS; CDR2 reads YFSETQ. There are 15 residues in the CDR3. The CDR3 reads CASSLISRGFTEAFF. For the CDR3, the DNA is TGCGCCAGCAGCTTGATATCCAGGGGTTTCACTGAAGCTTTCTTT.

The V gene is TRBV6-2 or TRBV6-3, the J gene TRBJ2-4, with D possibly TRBD2 on 5 matching bases. V lost 0 bases and J lost 8, with 8 bases in between. Germline lookup yields CDR1 MNHEY and CDR2 SVGEGT. The CDR3 length is 13 residues. CDR3 in DNA: TGTGCCAGCAGTTACTCCCCCGGGGACATTCAGTACTTC. This encodes CASSYSPGDIQYF.

The chain recombines TRBV2 with TRBJ1-2; D gene ambiguous. The germline V and J ends were trimmed by 6 bases and 4 bases, with 12 bases remaining between them. The CDR3 is 13 amino acids. Germline V lookup: CDR1 SNHLY, CDR2 FYNNEI. Here the CDR3 reads CASSFGETYGYTF. CDR3 nucleotide sequence: TGTGCCAGCAGCTTCGGGGAAACCTATGGCTACACCTTC. Based on the CDR3 plus reference TRBV2 and TRBJ1-2, the full variable domain is EPEVTQTPSHQVTQMGQEVILRCVPISNHLYFYWYRQILGQKVEFLVSFYNNEISEKSEIFDDQFSVERPDGSNFTLKIRSTKLEDSAMYFCASSFGETYGYTFGSGTRLTVV.

There are many counts of this clonotype. In DNA, the CDR3 is TGTGCCAGCAGCCCCCAAAGACAGGGCAACATTCAGTACTTC. Protein sequence: CASSPQRQGNIQYF. This chain links TRBV7-2 with TRBJ2-4, with TRBD1 identical over 7 bases. This CDR3 is built from 14 residues. V was clipped by 5 bases and J by 7 bases; unmatched bases: 8. CDR1 and CDR2 (germline): SGHTA, FQGNSA. The full variable domain, with the rest looked up from reference TRBV7-2 and TRBJ2-4, is GAGVSQSPSNKVTEKGKDVELRCDPISGHTALYWYRQSLGQGLEFLIYFQGNSAPDKSGLPSDRFSAERTGGSVSTLTIQRTQQEDSAVYLCASSPQRQGNIQYFGAGTRLSVL.

This chain connects TRBV6-5 to TRBJ1-4, with D perhaps TRBD1 (5 bases). Trimming pared 2 bases from V and 3 bases from J, leaving 10 bases between. The V gene's germline CDR1 is MNHEY and CDR2 SVGAGI. The CDR3 sequence is 15 residues long. CDR3 coding DNA: TGTGCCAGCAGTTACGACAGCGTTCCTAATGAAAAACTGTTTTTT. This codes for CASSYDSVPNEKLFF.

This clonotype has more than one count but fewer than ten. CDR3 nucleotide sequence: TGTGCCAGCAGCTCCCGGATGCGGGCCTCCTACAATGAGCAGTTCTTC. It codes for CASSSRMRASYNEQFF. V and J are TRBV7-2 and TRBJ2-1; tentative D call: TRBD2 (5 bases). Trimming pared 4 bases from V and 0 bases from J, leaving 13 bases between. The CDR3 loop spans 16 amino acids. Germline-derived CDR1 and CDR2 are SGHTA and FQGNSA.

The table lists this clonotype with a few counts. The CDR3: CASSQLTGVEQYF. CDR3 DNA sequence: TGTGCCAGCAGTCAACTTACAGGCGTCGAGCAGTACTTC. The chain recombines TRBV12-3 or TRBV12-4 with TRBJ2-7; tentatively, D is TRBD1 (5 bases). The CDR3 totals 13 residues. V lost 5 bases and J lost 6, with 14 bases in between.

This clonotype was seen at least ten times. The rearrangement uses TRBV6-1 and TRBJ1-1; 7 bases are a match to TRBD1. Germline lookup yields CDR1 MNHNS and CDR2 SASEGT. The CDR3 runs to 14 residues. V dropped 3 bases and J dropped 0; count of bases not matched to a gene: 1. The CDR3 nucleotides read TGTGCCAGCAGTGACGGGACAGTGAACACTGAAGCTTTCTTT. Protein: CASSDGTVNTEAFF.